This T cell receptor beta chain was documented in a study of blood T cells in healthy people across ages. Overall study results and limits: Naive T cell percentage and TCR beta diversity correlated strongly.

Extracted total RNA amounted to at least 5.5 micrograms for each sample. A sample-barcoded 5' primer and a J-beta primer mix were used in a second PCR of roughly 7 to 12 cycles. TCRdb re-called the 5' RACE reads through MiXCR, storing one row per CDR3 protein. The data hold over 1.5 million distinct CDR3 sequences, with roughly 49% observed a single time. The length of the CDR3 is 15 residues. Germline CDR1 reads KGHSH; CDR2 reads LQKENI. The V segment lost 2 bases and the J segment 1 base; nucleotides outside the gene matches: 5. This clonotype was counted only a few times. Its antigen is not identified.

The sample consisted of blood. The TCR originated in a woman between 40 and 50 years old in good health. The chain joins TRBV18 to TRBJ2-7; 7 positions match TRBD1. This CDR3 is CASSPTRGRSYEQYF. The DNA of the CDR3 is TGTGCCAGCTCACCAACGAGGGGGCGGTCCTACGAGCAGTACTTC.